The present entry profiles one TCR beta chain with its context. Its antigen is unknown. Base quality data are lacking; no much larger clone is found one base away. Participants in the prospective study were aged roughly 18 to 100 years, lived in under 30 United States geographic areas, and enrolled through a virtual design. To assign participants to cohorts, the prospective study relied on clinical history that participants themselves reported in a screening survey and a study questionnaire. For ImmuneRACE Cohort 3, a participant was defined as recovered based on two consecutive negative NP/OP PCR tests, clearance by a healthcare professional, or resolution of symptoms. Mobile phlebotomists in the prospective study collected whole blood, serum and a nasopharyngeal or oropharyngeal swab from every participant. Prospective study participants could optionally give additional blood draws and questionnaires over a roughly 2-month period. Before DNA extraction, blood samples from the prospective study were shipped at room temperature or frozen.

The data originate from a study of blood T cell repertoires in COVID-19 (TCRdb year 2020). For context, the study as a whole: The collaborator samples originated in the United States, Italy and Spain and spanned the acute and convalescent phases of COVID-19. The prospective study material was composed of cDNA or gDNA derived from T cells, B-cell-depleted T cells, or PBMCs. Subjects who had been exposed to COVID-19, were actively infected with it, or had recovered from it provided the deeply sampled blood TCRbeta repertoires that made up the dataset. A freely available public database, intended as a resource for researchers studying the immune response to SARS-CoV-2, is where the repertoires were released. The samples were drawn from two sources: the first 160 participants of the ongoing ImmuneRACE study, and about 1,300 subjects contributed by 6 global collaborators. Sample metadata almost always included a de-identified subject ID, COVID-19 status, age in years and sex. Where available, HLA class I and class II types were obtained from metadata supplied by the sample provider rather than from assay-based typing. General conclusions and limits of the study: The amount of clinical and demographic metadata varied by source and participant and was provided uncurated.

CDR1 SEHNR and CDR2 FQNEAQ are derived from the germline V gene (reference sequence). Cut back by 3 bases and 2 bases, the V and J ends lie 16 bases apart. The CDR3, from cysteine to phenylalanine, totals 16 residues. Only the CDR3 region is kept as DNA, spanning 48 bases read in frame from base 1. TCRbeta CDR3 regions were amplified from genomic DNA using the immunoSEQ Assay, a bias-controlled multiplex PCR. The study's own analysis went as follows. The number of nucleated cells in each sample was estimated from the amplification of reference gene primers within the assay. To quantify the absolute abundance of each unique TCRbeta CDR3 rearrangement, sequence reads were collapsed and filtered. Productive Simpson clonality was computed per sample as the square root of Simpson's diversity index over productive rearrangements. Entries here come from immuneACCESS through TCRdb and include only in-frame sequences with V and J called. Some clones fail to appear in such tables; in the studies checked, an unresolved V gene covers under half of the shortfall, and the cause of the remainder is unknown. The V and J calls and clone size were taken over from that table, and D and trimming were inferred from the DNA. The sample contains 150,000 to 200,000 clones, roughly 80% of them found a single time. Clones ranked in the top ten supply roughly 3.4% of the sample.

The receptor was derived from a woman aged 55-70 years who had recovered from COVID-19. Rearrangement joined TRBV7-9 to TRBJ1-1; possibly the D gene is TRBD1, per 5 matching bases. The sample comprised PBMCs or T cells enriched from blood (not recorded which). The DNA sequence follows: TGTGCCAGCAGCTTTCTGTCGGGGGAGTCAAACACTGAAGCTTTCTTT. Its translation reads: CASSFLSGESNTEAFF.